This TCR beta chain was identified in a study of control samples from healthy donors and cancer patients. Profiled with immunoSEQ multiplex PCR; TCRdb holds only in-frame clones, not every one. Among roughly 450,000 clones listed, around 90% were seen once. Germline V CDR1 and CDR2: DFQATT, SNEGSKA (reference sequence). CDR3 length: 14 residues. The ends lost 3 bases at V and 0 bases at J; junction bases unmatched: 2. This chain connects TRBV20-1 to TRBJ2-3, with 8 bases that match TRBD2. The sequence derives from a man aged 40-49 years with head and neck cancer. Material for sequencing was PBMCs. Here the CDR3 DNA reads TGCAGTGCTAGTACGGGAGGGAGCACAGATACGCAGTATTTT. Amino acid sequence: CSASTGGSTDTQYF.